Included here is one T cell receptor beta chain sequence, with context. This sample was included in a study of blood T cell repertoires in COVID-19. Per the authors' pipeline: Estimates of nucleated cell counts were drawn from the amplification of reference gene primers. Data came from immunoSEQ multiplex PCR; TCRdb stores just in-frame clones and leaves some out. D and trimming were read from the DNA, whereas the V and J calls and clone size are those reported in that table. The table records roughly 20,000 clones, approximately 87% of them present only once. The CDR3 sequence is 15 residues long. J lost 5 bases, V lost 2 bases, and 5 bases had no gene match. Germline V lookup: CDR1 MNHEY, CDR2 SMNVEV (reference sequence).

Material: peripheral blood. This chain uses TRBV27 with TRBJ1-4, with TRBD1 matching over 7 bases. The TCR originated in a human donor in a cohort sampled during active COVID-19. The CDR3 is CASSLAGTVNEKLFF. The CDR3 DNA sequence: TGTGCCAGCAGTTTAGCCGGGACAGTGAATGAAAAACTGTTTTTT. Based on the CDR3 plus reference TRBV27 and TRBJ1-4, the full variable domain is EAQVTQNPRYLITVTGKKLTVTCSQNMNHEYMSWYRQDPGLGLRQIYYSMNVEVTDKGDVPEGYKVSRKEKRNFPLILESPSPNQTSLYFCASSLAGTVNEKLFFGSGTQLSVL.